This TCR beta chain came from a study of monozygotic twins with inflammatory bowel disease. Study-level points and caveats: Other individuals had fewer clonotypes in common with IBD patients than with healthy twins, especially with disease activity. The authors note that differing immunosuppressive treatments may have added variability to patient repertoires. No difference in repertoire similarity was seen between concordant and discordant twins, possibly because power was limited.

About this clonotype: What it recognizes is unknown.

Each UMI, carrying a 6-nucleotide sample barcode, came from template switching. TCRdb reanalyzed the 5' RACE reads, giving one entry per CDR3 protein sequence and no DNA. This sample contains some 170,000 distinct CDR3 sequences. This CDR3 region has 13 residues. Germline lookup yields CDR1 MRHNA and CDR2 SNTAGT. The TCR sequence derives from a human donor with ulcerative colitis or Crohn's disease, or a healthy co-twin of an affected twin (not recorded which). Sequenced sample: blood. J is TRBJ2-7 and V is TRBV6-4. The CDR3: CASSTDTSYEQYF.